The T cell receptor (beta chain) described here comes from a study of graft-versus-host responses after intestinal transplantation. Overall study: Multivisceral, liver-intestinal, or isolated intestinal grafts were transplanted into recipients.

This table comes from immunoSEQ multiplex PCR, and its TCRdb copy is limited to in-frame clones, with some not included. The sample lists about 69,000 clones; roughly 89% were seen once. The CDR3 is 12 amino acids. Germline loops: CDR1 WSHSY, CDR2 SAAADI. V lost 6 bases to trimming and J lost 9 bases, with 9 bases between them. This receptor was obtained from a human patient who received an intestinal transplant, so some T cells may come from the graft donor. This chain links TRBV10-2 with TRBJ1-6, with D unclear. The sample consisted of bone marrow, taken around 730 days after intestinal transplantation. This chain's CDR3 is CASSSPRSPLHF. The CDR3 region has the DNA TGCGCCAGCAGCAGCCCACGTTCACCCCTCCACTTT.